These 2 T cell receptor beta chains originate from one sample sequenced in a study of blood T cell repertoires in COVID-19. Here immunoSEQ multiplex PCR was the method, and the copy in TCRdb shows in-frame clones only, minus some. The sample shows about 220,000 clones, less than 85% of them seen only once. The specimen sequenced was peripheral blood. The receptors derive from a woman of 80 years or more with acute or convalescent COVID-19.

The chain is built from TRBV9 and TRBJ2-5; D is possibly TRBD2 (5 bases). Germline CDR1 reads SGDLS; CDR2 reads YYNGEE. This CDR3 has 14 residues. The germline V and J ends were trimmed by 6 bases and 2 bases, with 14 bases remaining between them. The CDR3 nucleotides are TGTGCCAGCACCCCCGCAGGAGGTCAAGAGACCCAGTACTTC. This gives the protein CASTPAGGQETQYF. The variable domain in full, completed from reference TRBV9 and TRBJ2-5, reads DSGVTQTPKHLITATGQRVTLRCSPRSGDLSVYWYQQSLDQGLQFLIQYYNGEERAKGNILERFSAQQFPDLHSELNLSSLELGDSALYFCASTPAGGQETQYFGPGTRLLVL.

This clone was observed a single time. This sequence joins TRBV4-2 and TRBJ1-5; D unclear. V lost 0 bases and J 3 bases, leaving 6 bases between the germline ends. The CDR3 consists of 14 residues. Germline CDR1 and CDR2: LGHNA and YNFKEQ. The CDR3 DNA sequence: TGTGCCAGCAGCCAAGACAGGTCCAATCAGCCCCAGCATTTT. It codes for CASSQDRSNQPQHF.